This T cell receptor (beta chain) emerged from a study of identical twins. TCRdb reprocessed the 5' RACE reads with MiXCR, giving one entry per CDR3 protein. The sample carries roughly 1,500,000 distinct CDR3 sequences, less than 40% recorded once. This CDR3 is 17 amino acids long. Between the trimmed V and J ends, which lost 8 bases and 0 bases, there was a span of 20 bases. Germline V gene lookup returns CDR1 MNHEY and CDR2 SVGEGT. With no exceptions, donors were healthy Caucasians. The sequence was collected from a newborn girl in good health. V is TRBV6-2 or TRBV6-3 and J is TRBJ2-1; D possibly corresponds to TRBD2 (5 bases). Sequenced material: cord blood. CDR3 in DNA: TGTGCCAGCGCCCCAAAGCGACTACCCTTCTCCTACAATGAGCAGTTCTTC. It encodes CASAPKRLPFSYNEQFF.